Listed below are T cell receptor beta chains from one sample, sequenced in a study of CD8+CD57+ T cells in acquired aplastic anemia. TCRdb ran MiXCR on the reads and lists one entry per CDR3 protein. The table shows some 170,000 distinct CDR3 sequences, with more than 45% occurring only once. Sequences were obtained from sorted CD4+, CD8+, or CD8+CD57+ T cells (not recorded which) from PBMCs. These receptors came from a human donor with aplastic anemia. The CDR3 runs from the conserved cysteine through the conserved F or W. A D gene is named only where the DNA matches it firmly. Clone size is given for some rows only: seen once, a few or many times, or a class if the clone is expanded.

V gene	J gene	clone size	D gene	CDR3 DNA	CDR3 protein
TRBV10-3	TRBJ1-6	few	.	TGTGCCATCAGCGCCGGGGGCTCCTATAATTCACCCCTCCACTTT	CAISAGGSYNSPLHF
TRBV19	TRBJ1-6	few	.	TGTGCCAGTAGCCAACGGGACCGGGATAATTCACCCCTCCACTTT	CASSQRDRDNSPLHF
TRBV2	TRBJ1-1	many	TRBD1	TGTGCCGGAAGGACAGGCTCGGTGAACACTGAAGCTTTCTTT	CAGRTGSVNTEAFF
TRBV3-1	TRBJ2-3	many	.	TGTGCCAGCAGCCAGACACCAAATACGCAGTATTTT	CASSQTPNTQYF
TRBV10-3	TRBJ2-7	.	TRBD1	TGTGCCATCACCCAGGGACAGGGTTTCTACGAGCAGTACTTC	CAITQGQGFYEQYF
TRBV20-1	TRBJ2-1	few	.	TGCAGTGGGCAGCGTGGACCCTCCTACAATGAGCAGTTCTTC	CSGQRGPSYNEQFF
TRBV6-2/TRBV6-3	TRBJ2-7	.	TRBD1	TGTGCCAGCACCAGGGGTGGGACAGGGATCTACGGGCAGTACTTC	CASTRGGTGIYGQYF
TRBV4-3	TRBJ2-1	.	.	TGCGCCAGCAGCCAAGTCGGCAGGGGGGCGTTTGAGCAGTTCTTC	CASSQVGRGAFEQFF
TRBV7-3	TRBJ2-1	many	.	TGTGCCAGCAGCTTACAGGGTAACCCCTACAATGAGCAGTTCTTC	CASSLQGNPYNEQFF
TRBV7-2	TRBJ2-5	many	TRBD2	TGTGCCAGCAGCTTGTTCGGCGGATGGGGGGGTATGACCCAGTACTTC	CASSLFGGWGGMTQYF
TRBV20-1	TRBJ2-7	.	.	TGCAGTGCGCACAGCGGAAGAGCCTCCTACGAGCAGTACTTC	CSAHSGRASYEQYF
TRBV15	TRBJ2-3	.	.	TGTGCCACCAGCAGCTCGCCTAGGGACGCAGATACGCAGTATTTT	CATSSSPRDADTQYF
TRBV7-4	TRBJ1-1	.	TRBD1	TGTGCCAGCAGTCTGGGGGACAGGGCAGCAGCTTTCTTT	CASSLGDRAAAFF
TRBV2	TRBJ2-5	.	.	TGTGCCAGCAAAGTCCAGGCCCTAGGAGAGACCCAGTACTTC	CASKVQALGETQYF
TRBV7-8	TRBJ1-5	many	.	TGTGCCAGCAGCTTAGCGAGAGCCCCTAGCAATCAGCCCCAGCATTTT	CASSLARAPSNQPQHF
TRBV14	TRBJ2-7	.	.	TGTGCCAGCAGCCTCCCTGGCTACGAGCAGTACTTC	CASSLPGYEQYF
TRBV3-1	TRBJ2-7	.	.	TGTGCCAGCAGCCTTGAAGGCGGGTGGCAGTACTTC	CASSLEGGWQYF
TRBV5-1	TRBJ2-7	.	TRBD2	TGCGCCAGCAGCGGACTAGCGGGGGGCCGGGAGCAGTACTTC	CASSGLAGGREQYF
TRBV11-1	TRBJ2-5	.	.	TGTGCCAGCAGGGGATATGGAGAGACCCAGTACTTC	CASRGYGETQYF
TRBV7-6	TRBJ2-7	.	TRBD1	TGTGCCAGCATGGGGACAGCGCCCTACGGGCAGTACTTC	CASMGTAPYGQYF
TRBV12-3/TRBV12-4	TRBJ2-7	.	TRBD2	TGTGCCAGCGGGGGGGTCTACGAGCAGTACTTC	CASGGVYEQYF
TRBV20-1	TRBJ2-7	.	.	TGCAGTGCAGACCCCGGAATCTCCTACGAGCAGTACTTC	CSADPGISYEQYF
TRBV11-2	TRBJ2-1	.	TRBD2	TGTGCCAGCAGCGGGCTGAGACTAGCGGGGATAAGTGAGCAGTTCTTC	CASSGLRLAGISEQFF
TRBV3-1	TRBJ2-1	.	.	TGTGCCAGCAGCCAAGATCGTGGGCTAACCTACAATGAGCAGTTCTTC	CASSQDRGLTYNEQFF
TRBV5-5	TRBJ2-3	many	.	TGTGCCAGCAGCTTTTTGGCCTTCCTAGATACGCAGTATTTT	CASSFLAFLDTQYF
TRBV7-2	TRBJ2-5	.	.	TGTGCCAGCAGCTTAAATGGAGGGACCATAGGGGAGACCCAGTACTTC	CASSLNGGTIGETQYF
TRBV2	TRBJ1-4	many	.	TGTGCCAGCAGTGCATTAAGAGGACTGTTTTTT	CASSALRGLFF
TRBV24-1	TRBJ2-2	.	.	TGTGCCACCAGTGATTTGCAGGGACCGCGGACCGGGGATCTGTTTTTT	CATSDLQGPRTGDLFF
TRBV7-8	TRBJ2-7	.	TRBD2	TGTGCCAGCAGCTTAGGCCCTCTAGCGGGAACCTACGAGCAGTACTTC	CASSLGPLAGTYEQYF
TRBV4-3	TRBJ1-2	.	TRBD1	TGCGCCAGCAGCCAAGATCTCCAGACAGGGTGGAATGGCTACACCTTC	CASSQDLQTGWNGYTF
TRBV20-1	TRBJ1-4	.	.	TGCAGTGCTAGAGAGAACCGGGACCTCGGCTTGAAACTGTTTTTT	CSARENRDLGLKLFF
TRBV9	TRBJ1-2	.	TRBD1	TGTGCCAGCAGCACAGGGGGCGCCCCGGTCGGGGGCACCCACTATGGCTACACCTTC	CASSTGGAPVGGTHYGYTF
TRBV14	TRBJ2-1	.	.	TGTGCCAGCAGCCAAGGCCTTGGAGGTTGGACCTACAATGAGCAGTTCTTC	CASSQGLGGWTYNEQFF
TRBV19	TRBJ1-6	many	TRBD1	TGTGCCAGTAGTACCCGGACAGGGGCGGCTAATTCACCCCTCCACTTT	CASSTRTGAANSPLHF
TRBV2	TRBJ2-5	.	.	TGTGCCAGCAGTGTGAGGCTGACCCAAGAGACCCAGTACTTC	CASSVRLTQETQYF
TRBV15	TRBJ1-1	.	TRBD1	TGTGCCACCAGCAGAGGGTCACAGGGGACTGAAGCTTTCTTT	CATSRGSQGTEAFF
TRBV12-3/TRBV12-4	TRBJ2-2	.	TRBD2	TGTGCCAGCAGCAATGAGCGGGAGTCGAACACCGGGGAGCTGTTTTTT	CASSNERESNTGELFF
TRBV6-2/TRBV6-3	TRBJ1-1	many	.	TGTGCCAGCAGTTATGAGGACATTCGGGGTGAAGCTTTCTTT	CASSYEDIRGEAFF
TRBV7-9	TRBJ1-6	many	.	TGTGCCAGCAGCCCTCTCCTTAATTCACCCCTCCACTTT	CASSPLLNSPLHF
TRBV2	TRBJ2-7	.	.	TGTGCCAGCAGCATACCGATCTACGAGCAGTACTTC	CASSIPIYEQYF
TRBV7-2	TRBJ1-6	many	.	TGTGCCAGCAAAGATCCGGGATTTCACCATTCACCCCTCCACTTT	CASKDPGFHHSPLHF
TRBV20-1	TRBJ2-7	.	.	TGCAGTGCTAGAGGCCCCGACAGCCACTCCTACGAGCAGTACTTC	CSARGPDSHSYEQYF
TRBV7-9	TRBJ1-5	many	TRBD1	TGTGCCAGCAGCTTATTCGAGACAGGGGGCAATCAGCCCCAGCATTTT	CASSLFETGGNQPQHF
TRBV6-2/TRBV6-3	TRBJ1-4	few	.	TGTGCCAGCAGTTACTCGTCTGAAAAACTGTTTTTT	CASSYSSEKLFF
TRBV19	TRBJ2-2	.	.	TGTGCCAGTAGTATCGGCAGCTCCGCCGGGGAGCTGTTTTTT	CASSIGSSAGELFF
TRBV25-1	TRBJ2-7	once	.	TGTGCCAGCAGTGCCCCCTTGGGGAGGAGCGGAACCTACGAGCAGTACTTC	CASSAPLGRSGTYEQYF